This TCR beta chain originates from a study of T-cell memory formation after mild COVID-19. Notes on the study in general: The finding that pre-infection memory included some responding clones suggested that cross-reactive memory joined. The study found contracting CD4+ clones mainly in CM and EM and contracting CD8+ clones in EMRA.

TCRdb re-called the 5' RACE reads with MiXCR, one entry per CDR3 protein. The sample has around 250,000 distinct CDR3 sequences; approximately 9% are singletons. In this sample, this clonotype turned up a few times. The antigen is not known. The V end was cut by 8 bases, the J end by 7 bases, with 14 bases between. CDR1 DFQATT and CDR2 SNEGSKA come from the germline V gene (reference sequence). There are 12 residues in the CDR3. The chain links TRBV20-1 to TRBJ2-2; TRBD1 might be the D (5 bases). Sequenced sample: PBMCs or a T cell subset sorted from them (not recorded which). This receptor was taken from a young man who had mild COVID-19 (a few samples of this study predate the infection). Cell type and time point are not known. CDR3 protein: CSLKRGFGELFF. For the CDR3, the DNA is TGCAGTCTAAAAAGGGGTTTCGGGGAGCTGTTTTTT.